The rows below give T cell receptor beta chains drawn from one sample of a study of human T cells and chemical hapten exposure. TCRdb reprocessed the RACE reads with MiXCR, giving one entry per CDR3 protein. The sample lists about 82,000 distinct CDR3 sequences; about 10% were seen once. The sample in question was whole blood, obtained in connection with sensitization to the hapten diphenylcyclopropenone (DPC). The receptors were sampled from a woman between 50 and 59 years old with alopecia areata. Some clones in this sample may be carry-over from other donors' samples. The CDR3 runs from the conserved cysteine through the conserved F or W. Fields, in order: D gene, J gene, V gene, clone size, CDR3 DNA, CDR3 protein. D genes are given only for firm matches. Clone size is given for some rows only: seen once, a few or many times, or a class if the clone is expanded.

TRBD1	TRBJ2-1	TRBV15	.	TGTGTCACCAGCACTCGGACAGGGACCAACAATGAGCAGTTCTTC	CVTSTRTGTNNEQFF
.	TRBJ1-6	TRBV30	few	TGTGCCTGGAGGAGCCGGACTAATTCACCCCTCCACTTT	CAWRSRTNSPLHF
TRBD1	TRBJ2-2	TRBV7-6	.	TGTGCCAGCACCTATGGGGCGGACAGGCAGTACACCGGGGAGCTGTTTTTT	CASTYGADRQYTGELFF
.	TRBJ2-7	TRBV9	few	TGTGCCAGCAGCGTAGGCCAGACATTAGGGGAGCAGTACTTC	CASSVGQTLGEQYF
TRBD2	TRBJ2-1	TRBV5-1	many	TGCGCCAGCATGTCCGATAGCGGGCATTACAATGAGCAGTTCTTC	CASMSDSGHYNEQFF
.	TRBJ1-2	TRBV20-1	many	TGCAGTGCCCGCTTCGAAATGGGGTATGGCTACACCTTC	CSARFEMGYGYTF
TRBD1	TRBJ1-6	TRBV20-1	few	TGCAGTGCTCGACGACAAAAGACAGGGAGGGATTCACCCCTCCACTTT	CSARRQKTGRDSPLHF
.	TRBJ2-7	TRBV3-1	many	TGTGCCAGCAGCCATCGGGACGGATCATACGAGCAGTACTTC	CASSHRDGSYEQYF
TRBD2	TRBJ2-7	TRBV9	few	TGTGCCAGCAGCCACGGGACTAGCGGGGGCCCGCACTACGAGCAGTACTTC	CASSHGTSGGPHYEQYF
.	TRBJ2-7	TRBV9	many	TGTGCCAGCAGCGTAGACGCTAGCGACGACTACGAGCAGTACTTC	CASSVDASDDYEQYF
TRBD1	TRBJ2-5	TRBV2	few	TGTGCCAGCGGACAGGGGGCGGAGACCCAGTACTTC	CASGQGAETQYF
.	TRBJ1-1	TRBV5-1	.	TGCGCCAGCAGCTTGGGGGACAAGGGGAACACTGAAGCTTTCTTT	CASSLGDKGNTEAFF
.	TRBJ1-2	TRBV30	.	TGTGCCTGGAGTTGGGCTAACTATGGCTACACCTTC	CAWSWANYGYTF
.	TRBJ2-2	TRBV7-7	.	TGTGCCAGCAGCTTAAGCCCCGGGACATCCACCGGGGAGCTGATTTTT	CASSLSPGTSTGELIF
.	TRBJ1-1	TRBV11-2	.	TGTGCCAGCACCCAAAAACAGGGCGTGAACACTGAAGCTTTCTTT	CASTQKQGVNTEAFF
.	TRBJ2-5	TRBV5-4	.	TGTGCCAGCAGCTTGGATCGGGGTTACCGAGATTCAGAGACCCAGTACTTC	CASSLDRGYRDSETQYF
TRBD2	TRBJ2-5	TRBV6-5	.	TGTGCCAGCAGACCCTCCGGGGGGGGGAAAGAGACCCAGTACTTC	CASRPSGGGKETQYF
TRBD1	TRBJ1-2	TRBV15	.	TGTGCCACCAGCCCATCGGGACAGGGTGTCAACTATGGCTACACCTTC	CATSPSGQGVNYGYTF
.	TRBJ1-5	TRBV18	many	TGTGCCAGCTCACGATCCGATCAGCCCCAGCATTTT	CASSRSDQPQHF
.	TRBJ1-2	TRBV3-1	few	TGTGCCAGCGGGGGTCGGACCGATAACTATGGCTACACCTTC	CASGGRTDNYGYTF
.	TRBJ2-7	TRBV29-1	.	TGCAGCGTTGCGAAGGACCCGGGGGCCTACGAGCAGTACTTC	CSVAKDPGAYEQYF
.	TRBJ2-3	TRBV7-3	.	TGTGCCAGCAGTCGTTCAGGGGCCCGCACAGATACGCAGTATTTT	CASSRSGARTDTQYF
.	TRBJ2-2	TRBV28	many	TGTGCCAGCGCCCCAGGGGTCGGGGAGCTGTTTTTT	CASAPGVGELFF